A single sample gave rise to the 27 T cell receptor beta chains below, sequenced in a study of a mutant IDH1 vaccine in newly diagnosed glioma. Their antigens remain unidentified. Described time point: week 11, during vaccination. A single vaccine dose contained 300 ug of mutant IDH1 20-mer peptide, and topical imiquimod was used with it. The table came from immunoSEQ multiplex PCR; TCRdb's copy has only in-frame clones and leaves some out. Of 20,000 to 30,000 clones in the sample, 70% to 85% are singletons; the top ten hold 8% to 8.5%. The sequencing here drew on PBMCs, taken from a glioma patient whose treatment included an IDH1 peptide vaccine. These receptor sequences come from a man aged 40-50 years with glioma.

V and J are TRBV18 and TRBJ2-7, with D unclear. The J call is uncertain, as TRBJ2-5 better fits the DNA end. The CDR3 has 13 amino acids. Germline CDR1 and CDR2: KGHSH and LQKENI. In DNA, the CDR3 is TGTGCCAGCTCACCGGCACTGATGGAGACCCAGTACTTC. It codes for CASSPALMETQYF.

The chain is built from TRBV28 and TRBJ2-3, with 8 bases identical to TRBD1. The CDR3 contains 15 residues. CDR1 MDHEN and CDR2 SYDVKM come from the germline V gene. V trimming: 4 bases; J trimming: 2 bases; junction bases outside the gene matches: 5. This CDR3 reads CASSSTGGSTDTQYF. The CDR3 DNA reads TGTGCCAGCAGTTCCACAGGGGGATCCACAGATACGCAGTATTTT.

The chain carries TRBV11-3 and TRBJ2-1; TRBD2 aligns across 11 bases. The germline gives CDR1 SGHNT, CDR2 YENEEA. The V gene end was trimmed by 2 bases and the J gene end by 7 bases; junction bases not matched to a gene: 4. The CDR3 consists of 15 residues. CDR3 nucleotides: TGTGCCAGCAGCTTAACTAGCGGGAGTTTTAATGAGCAGTTCTTC. This sequence encodes CASSLTSGSFNEQFF.

The sample holds one count of this clone. The CDR3 region has the DNA TGTGCCAGCAGCCCCTCCCGGACCTCCTACGAGCAGTACTTC. Translating it yields CASSPSRTSYEQYF. V gene TRBV6-5 combines with J gene TRBJ2-7, with no clear D. The CDR3 length is 14 residues. The V and J ends lost 6 bases and 0 bases respectively, with 12 bases between them. CDR1 MNHEY and CDR2 SVGAGI come from the germline V gene.

In its sample, this clone was seen once. The rearrangement uses TRBV18 and TRBJ1-2; 9 positions match TRBD1. Germline assignment: CDR1 KGHSH and CDR2 LQKENI. The CDR3 covers 15 residues. V was clipped by 6 bases and J by 3 bases; unmatched bases: 8. This chain's CDR3 is CASSATGGADYGYTF. CDR3 in DNA: TGTGCCAGCTCTGCTACAGGGGGCGCTGACTATGGCTACACCTTC. Together with reference TRBV18 and TRBJ1-2, the CDR3 gives the full variable domain: NAGVMQNPRHLVRRRGQEARLRCSPMKGHSHVYWYRQLPEEGLKFMVYLQKENIIDESGMPKERFSAEFPKEGPSILRIQQVVRGDSAAYFCASSATGGADYGYTFGSGTRLTVV.

The CDR3 is CASNVPDRALYGYTF. CDR3 DNA sequence: TGTGCCAGCAACGTCCCAGACAGGGCTCTCTATGGCTACACCTTC. The genes are TRBV6-1 and TRBJ1-2; 7 bases are a match to TRBD1. Per the germline V gene, CDR1 is MNHNS and CDR2 is SASEGT. CDR3 length equals 15 residues. Trimming removed 7 bases from V and 4 bases from J; junction bases left unmatched: 12.

The chain is built from TRBV25-1 and TRBJ1-2; D unclear. V lost 4 bases to trimming and J lost 8 bases, with 11 bases between them. Looked up from germline, CDR1 is MGHDK and CDR2 is SYGVNS. The CDR3 is made up of 12 amino acids. The CDR3 is CASSVGPEGYTF. The DNA of the CDR3 is TGTGCCAGCAGTGTCGGCCCCGAAGGCTACACCTTC.

The CDR3 region has the DNA TGTGCCAGCAAGAATCTTCCCGGGCCACAAGAGACCCAGTACTTC. As protein: CASKNLPGPQETQYF. This chain connects TRBV6-1 to TRBJ2-5; D ambiguous. Trimming cost V 7 bases and J 2 bases, with 17 bases left between them. CDR1 is MNHNS, CDR2 SASEGT, per germline. CDR3 length: 15 residues.

This chain uses TRBV9 with TRBJ1-3; D might be TRBD1 (5 bases). The germline V and J ends were trimmed by 7 bases and 4 bases, with 21 bases remaining between them. This CDR3 contains 16 residues. Germline CDR1 is SGDLS and CDR2 is YYNGEE. CDR3 amino acids: CASARDPTSGGNTIYF. CDR3 nucleotides: TGTGCCAGCGCTCGGGACCCAACGTCGGGCGGAAACACCATATATTTT.

The V call is TRBV9, the J call TRBJ1-2; D unclear. The germline CDR1 and CDR2 sequences are SGDLS and YYNGEE. The CDR3 is made up of 16 amino acids. V lost 2 bases and J 0 bases, leaving 14 bases between the germline ends. The CDR3 DNA sequence: TGTGCCAGCAGCGTCTCCGTAGGAGGAGCTAACTATGGCTACACCTTC. It specifies CASSVSVGGANYGYTF.

This clone was recorded once. V usage is TRBV14 and J usage is TRBJ2-3, with 7 bases matching TRBD2. Germline V CDR1 and CDR2: SGHDN, FVKESK. The CDR3 consists of 16 residues. J gave up 0 bases and V 2 bases, and 5 bases lay outside the gene matches. CDR3 sequence reads: CASSQPLAASTDTQYF. In DNA, the CDR3 is TGTGCCAGCAGCCAACCCCTAGCGGCTAGCACAGATACGCAGTATTTT.

The chain couples TRBV19 to TRBJ2-4, with TRBD2 identical over 11 bases. There are 19 residues in the CDR3. V lost 2 bases and J lost 1; bases outside the gene matches: 10. Germline V gene data show CDR1 as LNHDA and CDR2 as SQIVND (reference sequence). DNA of the CDR3: TGTGCCAGTAGTATACCGGGACTAGCGGAGGGGGGGGCCAAAAACATTCAGTACTTC. Protein: CASSIPGLAEGGAKNIQYF.

Only a few counts were recorded for this clone. Here the CDR3 reads CASSEFTPRLNTEAFF. The CDR3 DNA reads TGTGCCAGCAGTGAATTCACCCCACGATTGAACACTGAAGCTTTCTTT. The rearrangement links TRBV25-1 to TRBJ1-1; D unresolved. The CDR3 is 16 residues long. The V gene lost 1 base and the J gene lost 0 bases, with 12 bases spanning the gap. Germline-derived CDR1 and CDR2 are MGHDK and SYGVNS.

This rearrangement joins TRBV11-2 to TRBJ2-2; 9 bases fit TRBD2. The J segment lost 1 base and the V segment lost 4 bases, leaving 7 bases of the junction unmatched. Per germline, CDR1 SGHAT and CDR2 FQNNGV. The CDR3 sequence is 17 residues long. The CDR3 DNA is TGTGCCAGCAGCTCTTGGGAAGCGGGAGGGAACACCGGGGAGCTGTTTTTT. This encodes CASSSWEAGGNTGELFF.

V usage is TRBV6-1 and J usage is TRBJ1-6, with D possibly matching TRBD1 (5 bases). CDR3 length: 16 residues. Per germline, CDR1 MNHNS and CDR2 SASEGT. V lost 2 bases, J lost 8 bases, and 16 bases lay in between. CDR3 coding DNA: TGTGCCAGCAGTGAAATGGGGGGATCGAGTTATTCACCCCTCCACTTT. Protein: CASSEMGGSSYSPLHF.

The gene calls are TRBV30 and TRBJ2-1; 7 bases map to TRBD1. Looked up from germline, CDR1 is GTSNPN and CDR2 is SVGIG (reference sequence). V lost 2 bases, J lost 15 bases, and 10 bases stayed unmatched. The CDR3 has 12 amino acids. The chain's CDR3 is CAWSKTGVGLFF. The CDR3 coding sequence is TGTGCCTGGAGTAAAACAGGGGTTGGGCTGTTCTTC.

The table lists this clone with a few counts. This rearrangement joins TRBV5-1 to TRBJ2-2, with D maybe TRBD1 (6 bases). CDR1 is SGHRS and CDR2 is YFSETQ in the germline V gene. This CDR3 contains 17 residues. Trimming cost V 0 bases and J 4 bases, with 16 bases left between them. The CDR3 spells CASSLGHRDPGTGELFF. CDR3 in DNA: TGCGCCAGCAGCTTGGGGCACAGGGATCCTGGCACCGGGGAGCTGTTTTTT.

This chain uses TRBV10-2 with TRBJ1-2; 7 bases line up with TRBD1. CDR1 is WSHSY and CDR2 is SAAADI in the germline V gene. The ends lost 2 bases at V and 1 base at J; junction bases unmatched: 10. This CDR3 has 17 residues. CDR3 DNA sequence: TGCGCCAGCAGTGAGACAGGGGATGGGTTTAGTAACTATGGCTACACCTTC. It yields the protein CASSETGDGFSNYGYTF.

The chain uses TRBV12-5 and TRBJ1-1; D not certain. The germline V gene has CDR1 LGHNT and CDR2 FRNRAP. The CDR3 spans 14 residues. V shed 7 bases and J shed 4 bases, with 16 bases lying between them. DNA for the CDR3: TGTGCTAGTGACTACAAATGGAGCCTCACTGAAGCTTTCTTT. Translation gives CASDYKWSLTEAFF.

This chain joins TRBV9 and TRBJ2-3; 7 nucleotides align to TRBD1. Germline V CDR1 and CDR2: SGDLS, YYNGEE. The CDR3 consists of 14 residues. V was pared by 4 bases and J by 0 bases, with 2 bases of the junction left unmatched. CDR3: CASSPGQSTDTQYF. The CDR3 DNA sequence: TGTGCCAGCAGCCCGGGACAGAGCACAGATACGCAGTATTTT.

This chain connects TRBV7-8 to TRBJ1-1, with 9 bases aligning to TRBD1. Germline V CDR1 and CDR2: SGHVS, FQNEAQ. The CDR3 totals 15 residues. Germline trimming cut 5 bases from V and 7 bases from J; bases unmatched to any gene: 11. CDR3 region: CASSSSDRGGGEAFF. The CDR3, as DNA: TGTGCCAGCAGCAGCAGCGACAGGGGGGGTGGTGAAGCTTTCTTT.

The chain uses TRBV4-3 and TRBJ2-3, with D possibly TRBD1 on 7 matching bases. There are 14 residues in the CDR3. The germline V gene encodes CDR1 LGHNA and CDR2 YSLEER. V was trimmed by 6 bases and J by 0 bases, leaving 10 bases between them. The CDR3 nucleotides are TGCGCCAGCAGGCAGGGGGGTAGCACAGATACGCAGTATTTT. Protein sequence: CASRQGGSTDTQYF.

CDR3 sequence: CASSAGQGAYQPQHF. CDR3 sequence (DNA): TGTGCCAGCAGTGCCGGACAGGGGGCTTACCAGCCCCAGCATTTT. The gene calls are TRBV6-5 and TRBJ1-5; 11 bases line up with TRBD1. The CDR3 runs 15 residues. The J segment lost 7 bases and the V segment lost 5 bases, leaving 7 bases of the junction unmatched. CDR1 MNHEY and CDR2 SVGAGI come from the germline V gene.

There are a few counts of this clone. CDR3 nucleotides: TGTGCCAGCAGCTACGCCTTAAGAGCGGGTCGGTTCTTC. Its translation: CASSYALRAGRFF. The chain carries TRBV7-2 and TRBJ2-1, with D perhaps TRBD2 (6 bases). Germline V gene lookup returns CDR1 SGHTA and CDR2 FQGNSA. The V and J ends lost 4 bases and 15 bases respectively, with 19 bases between them. This CDR3 is 13 amino acids long.

This clone was picked up a small number of times. V is TRBV29-1 and J is TRBJ1-2; 9 bases are a match to TRBD1. The CDR3 has 10 amino acids. After removal of 5 bases from V and 8 bases from J, the junction contained 0 bases not matched to a gene. Germline CDR1 is SQVTM and CDR2 is ANQGSEA. The CDR3 DNA follows: TGCAGCGTTACAGGGGGCGGCTACACCTTC. This encodes CSVTGGGYTF.

The V gene is TRBV5-4, the J gene TRBJ1-2; D remains ambiguous. The V gene's germline CDR1 is SGHNT and CDR2 YYREEE (reference sequence). CDR3 size: 13 residues. Deletions cut 2 bases from V and 7 bases from J, with 12 bases between. CDR3 amino acids: CASSLSEVGGYTF. The CDR3 DNA reads TGTGCCAGCAGCTTATCGGAAGTAGGTGGCTACACCTTC.

The chain employs TRBV5-6 and TRBJ2-7, with 12 nucleotides matching TRBD2. The CDR3 contains 15 residues. Trimming cost V 2 bases and J 1 base; bases outside gene matches: 1. Germline assignment: CDR1 SGHDT and CDR2 YYEEEE. The CDR3 DNA sequence: TGTGCCAGCAGCTTCGGACTAGCGGGATCCTACGAGCAGTACTTC. The encoded protein is CASSFGLAGSYEQYF. Supplemented by reference TRBV5-6 and TRBJ2-7, the full variable domain reads DAGVTQSPTHLIKTRGQQVTLRCSPKSGHDTVSWYQQALGQGPQFIFQYYEEEERQRGNFPDRFSGHQFPNYSSELNVNALLLGDSALYLCASSFGLAGSYEQYFGPGTRLTVT.